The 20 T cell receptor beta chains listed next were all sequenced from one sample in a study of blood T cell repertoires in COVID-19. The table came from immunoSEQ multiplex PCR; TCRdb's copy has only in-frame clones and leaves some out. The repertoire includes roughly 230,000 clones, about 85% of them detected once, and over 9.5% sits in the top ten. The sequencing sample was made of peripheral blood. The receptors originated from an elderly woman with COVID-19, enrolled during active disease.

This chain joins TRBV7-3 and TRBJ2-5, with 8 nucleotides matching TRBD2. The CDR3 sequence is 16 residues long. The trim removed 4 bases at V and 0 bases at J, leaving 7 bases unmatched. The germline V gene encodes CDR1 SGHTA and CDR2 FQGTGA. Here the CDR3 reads CASSSLGRGDQETQYF. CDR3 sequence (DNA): TGTGCCAGCAGCTCGCTGGGGCGGGGGGACCAAGAGACCCAGTACTTC. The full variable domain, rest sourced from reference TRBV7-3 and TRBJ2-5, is GAGVSQTPSNKVTEKGKYVELRCDPISGHTALYWYRQSLGQGPEFLIYFQGTGAADDSGLPNDRFFAVRPEGSVSTLKIQRTERGDSAVYLCASSSLGRGDQETQYFGPGTRLLVL.

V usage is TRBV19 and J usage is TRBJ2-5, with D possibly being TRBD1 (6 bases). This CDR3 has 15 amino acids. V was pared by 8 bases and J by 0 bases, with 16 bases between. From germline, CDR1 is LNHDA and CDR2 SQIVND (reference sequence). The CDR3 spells CASSTLYRDQETQYF. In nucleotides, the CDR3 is TGTGCCAGTTCAACCCTCTACAGGGACCAAGAGACCCAGTACTTC.

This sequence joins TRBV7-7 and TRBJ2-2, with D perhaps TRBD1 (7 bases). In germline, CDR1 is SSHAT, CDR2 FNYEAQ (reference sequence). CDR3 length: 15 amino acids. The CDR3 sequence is CASGSAGGSTGELFF. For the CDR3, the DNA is TGTGCTAGCGGAAGCGCAGGGGGTTCCACCGGGGAGCTGTTTTTT.

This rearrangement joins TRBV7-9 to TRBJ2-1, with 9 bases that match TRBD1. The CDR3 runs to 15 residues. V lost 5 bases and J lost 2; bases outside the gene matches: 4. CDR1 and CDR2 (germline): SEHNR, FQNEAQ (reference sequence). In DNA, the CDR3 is TGTGCCAGCAGCCGGACAGGGGTAACCTACAATGAGCAGTTCTTC. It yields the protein CASSRTGVTYNEQFF.

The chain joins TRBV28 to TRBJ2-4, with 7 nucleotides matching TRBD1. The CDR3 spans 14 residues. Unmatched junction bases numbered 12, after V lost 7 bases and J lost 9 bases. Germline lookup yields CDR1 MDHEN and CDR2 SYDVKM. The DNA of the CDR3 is TGTGCCAGCACCCCCCAGGGGGAAGGAGGCATTCAGTACTTC. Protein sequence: CASTPQGEGGIQYF.

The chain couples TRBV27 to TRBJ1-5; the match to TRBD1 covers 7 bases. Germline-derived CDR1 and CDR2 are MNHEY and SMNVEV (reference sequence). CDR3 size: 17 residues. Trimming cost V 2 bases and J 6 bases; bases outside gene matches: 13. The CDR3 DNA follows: TGTGCCAGCAGTTTAAGAGGGGGCGAAGCCTCAAGTCAGCCCCAGCATTTT. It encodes CASSLRGGEASSQPQHF.

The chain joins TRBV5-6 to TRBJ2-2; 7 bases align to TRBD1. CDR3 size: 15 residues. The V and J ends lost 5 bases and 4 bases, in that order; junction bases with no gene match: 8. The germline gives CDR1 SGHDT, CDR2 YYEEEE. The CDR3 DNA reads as TGTGCCAGCAGACCCCGGGACAGATTCACCGGGGAGCTGTTTTTT. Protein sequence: CASRPRDRFTGELFF.

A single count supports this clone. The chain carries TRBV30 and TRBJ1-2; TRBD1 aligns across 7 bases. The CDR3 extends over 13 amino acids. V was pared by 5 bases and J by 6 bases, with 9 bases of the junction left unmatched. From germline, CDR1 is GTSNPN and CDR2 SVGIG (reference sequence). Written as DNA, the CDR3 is TGTGCCTGGGTACTGAGGGGGCACCATGGCTACACCTTC. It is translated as CAWVLRGHHGYTF.

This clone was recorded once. CDR3 sequence reads: CASSPNSGGVYNEQFF. The CDR3 region has the DNA TGTGCCAGCAGCCCCAATAGCGGGGGGGTGTACAATGAGCAGTTCTTC. J is TRBJ2-1 and V is TRBV5-4; 11 nucleotides align to TRBD2. CDR1 and CDR2 (germline): SGHNT, YYREEE (reference sequence). The CDR3 has 16 amino acids. The junction had 7 bases not matched to a gene; V was cut back by 4 bases and J by 4 bases. The full variable domain, rest sourced from reference TRBV5-4 and TRBJ2-1, is ETGVTQSPTHLIKTRGQQVTLRCSSQSGHNTVSWYQQALGQGPQFIFQYYREEENGRGNFPPRFSGLQFPNYSSELNVNALELDDSALYLCASSPNSGGVYNEQFFGPGTRLTVL.

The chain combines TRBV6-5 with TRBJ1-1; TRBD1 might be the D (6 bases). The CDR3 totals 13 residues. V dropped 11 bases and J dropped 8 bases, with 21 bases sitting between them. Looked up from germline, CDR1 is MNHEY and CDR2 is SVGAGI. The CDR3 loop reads CAAVGQSNLEAFF. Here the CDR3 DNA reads TGTGCCGCAGTAGGACAGTCTAATCTGGAAGCTTTCTTT.

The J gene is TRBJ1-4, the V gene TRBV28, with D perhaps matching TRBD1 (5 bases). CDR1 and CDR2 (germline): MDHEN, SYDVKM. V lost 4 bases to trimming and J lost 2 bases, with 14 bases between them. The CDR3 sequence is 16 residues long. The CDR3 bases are TGTGCCAGCAGTTCCGTGGGGTGGGGCACTAATGAAAAACTGTTTTTT. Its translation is CASSSVGWGTNEKLFF.

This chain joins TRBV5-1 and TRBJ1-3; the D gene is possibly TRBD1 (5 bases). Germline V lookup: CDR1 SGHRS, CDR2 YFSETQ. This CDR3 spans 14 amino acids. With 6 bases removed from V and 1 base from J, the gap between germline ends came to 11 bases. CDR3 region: CASKQGGSGNTIYF. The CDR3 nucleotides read TGCGCCAGCAAGCAGGGCGGATCTGGAAACACCATATATTTT.

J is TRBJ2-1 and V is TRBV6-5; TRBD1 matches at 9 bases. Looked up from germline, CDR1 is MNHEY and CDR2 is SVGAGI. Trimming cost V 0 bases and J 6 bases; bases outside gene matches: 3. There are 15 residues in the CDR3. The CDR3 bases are TGTGCCAGCAGTTACTCTGGACAGGGGATCAATGAGCAGTTCTTC. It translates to CASSYSGQGINEQFF.

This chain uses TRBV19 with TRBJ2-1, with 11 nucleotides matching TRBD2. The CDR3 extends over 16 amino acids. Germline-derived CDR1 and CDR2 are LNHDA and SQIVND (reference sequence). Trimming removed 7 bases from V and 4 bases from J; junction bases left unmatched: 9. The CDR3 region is CASTPWLAGGYNEQFF. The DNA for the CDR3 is TGTGCCAGTACTCCCTGGCTAGCGGGGGGTTACAATGAGCAGTTCTTC.

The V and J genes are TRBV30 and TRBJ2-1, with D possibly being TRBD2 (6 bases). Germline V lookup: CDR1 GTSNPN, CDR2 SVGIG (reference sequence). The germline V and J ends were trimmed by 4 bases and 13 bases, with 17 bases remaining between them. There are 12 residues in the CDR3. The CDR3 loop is CAWTPLPGAQFF. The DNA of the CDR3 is TGTGCCTGGACTCCTCTTCCGGGAGCCCAGTTCTTC.

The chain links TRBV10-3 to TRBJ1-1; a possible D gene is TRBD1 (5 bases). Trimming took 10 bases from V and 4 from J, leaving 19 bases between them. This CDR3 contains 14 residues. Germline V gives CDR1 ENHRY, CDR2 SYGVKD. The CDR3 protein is CATRLWGAVTEAFF. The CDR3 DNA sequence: TGTGCCACTCGACTTTGGGGCGCGGTCACTGAAGCTTTCTTT.

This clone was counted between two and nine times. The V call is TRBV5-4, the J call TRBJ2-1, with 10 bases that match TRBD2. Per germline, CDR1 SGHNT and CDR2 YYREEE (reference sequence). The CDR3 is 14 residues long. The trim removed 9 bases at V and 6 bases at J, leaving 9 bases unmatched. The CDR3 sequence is CAIEGAGGRNEQFF. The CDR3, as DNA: TGTGCCATCGAGGGAGCGGGGGGGCGCAATGAGCAGTTCTTC. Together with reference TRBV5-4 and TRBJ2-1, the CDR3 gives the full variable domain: ETGVTQSPTHLIKTRGQQVTLRCSSQSGHNTVSWYQQALGQGPQFIFQYYREEENGRGNFPPRFSGLQFPNYSSELNVNALELDDSALYLCAIEGAGGRNEQFFGPGTRLTVL.

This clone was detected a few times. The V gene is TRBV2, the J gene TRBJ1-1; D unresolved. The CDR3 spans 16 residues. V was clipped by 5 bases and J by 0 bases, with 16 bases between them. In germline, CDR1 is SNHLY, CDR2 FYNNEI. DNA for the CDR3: TGTGCCAGCAGTAATGGGCCAGCTTTTATGAACACTGAAGCTTTCTTT. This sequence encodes CASSNGPAFMNTEAFF.

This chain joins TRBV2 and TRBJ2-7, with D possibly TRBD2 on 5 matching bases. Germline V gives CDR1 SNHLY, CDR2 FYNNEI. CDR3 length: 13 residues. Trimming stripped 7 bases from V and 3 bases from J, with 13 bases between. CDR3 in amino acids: CASKMHEGYEQYF. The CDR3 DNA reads TGTGCCAGCAAGATGCACGAGGGCTACGAGCAGTACTTC.

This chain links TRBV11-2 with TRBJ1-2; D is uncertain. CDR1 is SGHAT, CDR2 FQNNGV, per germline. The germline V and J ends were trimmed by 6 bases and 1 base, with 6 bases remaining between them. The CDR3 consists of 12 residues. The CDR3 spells CASSFNNYGYTF. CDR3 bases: TGTGCCAGCAGTTTTAATAACTATGGCTACACCTTC.